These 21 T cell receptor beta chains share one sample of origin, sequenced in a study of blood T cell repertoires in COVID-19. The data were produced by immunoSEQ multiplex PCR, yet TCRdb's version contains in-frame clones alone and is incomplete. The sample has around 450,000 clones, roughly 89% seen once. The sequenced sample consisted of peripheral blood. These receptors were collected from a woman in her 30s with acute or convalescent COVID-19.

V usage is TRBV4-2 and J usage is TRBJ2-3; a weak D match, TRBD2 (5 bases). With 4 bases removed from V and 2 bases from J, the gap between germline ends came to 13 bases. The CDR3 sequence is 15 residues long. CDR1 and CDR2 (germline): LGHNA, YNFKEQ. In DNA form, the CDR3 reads TGTGCCAGCAGCCTTTCCCCGACTACCACAGATACGCAGTATTTT. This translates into CASSLSPTTTDTQYF.

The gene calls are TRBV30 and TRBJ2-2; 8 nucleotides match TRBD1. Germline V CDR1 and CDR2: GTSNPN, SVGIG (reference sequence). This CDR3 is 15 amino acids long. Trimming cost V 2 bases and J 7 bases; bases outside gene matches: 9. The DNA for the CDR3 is TGTGCCTGGAGTTCGACAGGGGTTCTCGGCGGGGAGCTGTTTTTT. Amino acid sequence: CAWSSTGVLGGELFF. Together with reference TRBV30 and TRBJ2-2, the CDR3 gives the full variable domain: SQTIHQWPATLVQPVGSPLSLECTVEGTSNPNLYWYRQAAGRGLQLLFYSVGIGQISSEVPQNLSASRPQDRQFILSSKKLLLSDSGFYLCAWSSTGVLGGELFFGEGSRLTVL.

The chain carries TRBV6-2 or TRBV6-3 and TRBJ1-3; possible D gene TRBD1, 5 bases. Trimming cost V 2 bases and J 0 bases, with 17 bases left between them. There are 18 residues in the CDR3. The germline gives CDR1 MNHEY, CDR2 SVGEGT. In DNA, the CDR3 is TGTGCCAGCAGTTACGGGCCGGGACTGACCATCTCTGGAAACACCATATATTTT. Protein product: CASSYGPGLTISGNTIYF.

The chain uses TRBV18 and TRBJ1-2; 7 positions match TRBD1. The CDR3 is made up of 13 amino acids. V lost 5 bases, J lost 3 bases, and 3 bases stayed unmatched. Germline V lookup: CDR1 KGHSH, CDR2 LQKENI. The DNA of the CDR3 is TGTGCCAGCTCAGGACAGGACGACTATGGCTACACCTTC. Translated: CASSGQDDYGYTF.

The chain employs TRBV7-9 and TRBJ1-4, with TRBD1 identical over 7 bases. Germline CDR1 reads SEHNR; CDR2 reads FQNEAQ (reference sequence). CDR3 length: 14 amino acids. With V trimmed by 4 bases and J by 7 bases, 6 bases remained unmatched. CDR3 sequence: CASSSGQPVEKLFF. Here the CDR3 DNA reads TGTGCCAGCAGCTCGGGACAGCCGGTTGAAAAACTGTTTTTT.

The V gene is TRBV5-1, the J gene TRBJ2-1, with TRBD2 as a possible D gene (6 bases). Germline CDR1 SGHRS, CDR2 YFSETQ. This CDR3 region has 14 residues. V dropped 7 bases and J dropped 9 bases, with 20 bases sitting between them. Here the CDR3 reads CASGTDYLGSEQFF. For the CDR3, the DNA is TGCGCCAGCGGGACGGACTACCTCGGTAGTGAGCAGTTCTTC.

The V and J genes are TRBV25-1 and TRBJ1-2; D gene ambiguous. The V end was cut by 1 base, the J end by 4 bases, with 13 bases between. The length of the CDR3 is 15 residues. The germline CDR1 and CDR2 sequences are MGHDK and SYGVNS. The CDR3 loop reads CASSELVASGYGYTF. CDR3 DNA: TGTGCCAGCAGTGAATTAGTCGCCTCCGGCTATGGCTACACCTTC.

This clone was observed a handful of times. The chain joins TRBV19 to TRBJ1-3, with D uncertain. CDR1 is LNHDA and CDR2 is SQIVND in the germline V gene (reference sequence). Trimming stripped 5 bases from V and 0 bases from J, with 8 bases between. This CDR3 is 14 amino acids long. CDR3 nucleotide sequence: TGTGCCAGTAGTCCCGGGTACTCTGGAAACACCATATATTTT. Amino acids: CASSPGYSGNTIYF.

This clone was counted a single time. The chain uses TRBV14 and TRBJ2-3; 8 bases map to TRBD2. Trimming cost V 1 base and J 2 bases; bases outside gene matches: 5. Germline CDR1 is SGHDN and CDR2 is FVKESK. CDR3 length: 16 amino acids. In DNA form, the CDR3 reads TGTGCCAGCAGCCAAGCAGCGGGGGAGAACACAGATACGCAGTATTTT. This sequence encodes CASSQAAGENTDTQYF.

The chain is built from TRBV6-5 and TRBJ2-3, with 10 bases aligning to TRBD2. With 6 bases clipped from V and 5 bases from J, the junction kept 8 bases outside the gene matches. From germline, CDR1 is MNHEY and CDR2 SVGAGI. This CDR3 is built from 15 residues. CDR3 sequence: CASSQSGGALDTQYF. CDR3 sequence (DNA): TGTGCCAGCAGCCAAAGCGGGGGGGCCTTAGATACGCAGTATTTT.

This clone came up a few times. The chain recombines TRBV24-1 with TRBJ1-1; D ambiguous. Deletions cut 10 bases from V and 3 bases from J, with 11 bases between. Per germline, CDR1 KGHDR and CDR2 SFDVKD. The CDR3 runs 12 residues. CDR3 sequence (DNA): TGTGCCACTGCCTTAAGAGACACTGAAGCTTTCTTT. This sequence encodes CATALRDTEAFF.

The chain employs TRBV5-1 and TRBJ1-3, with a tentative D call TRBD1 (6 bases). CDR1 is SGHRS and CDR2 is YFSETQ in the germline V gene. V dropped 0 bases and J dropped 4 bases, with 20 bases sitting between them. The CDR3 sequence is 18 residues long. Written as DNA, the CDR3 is TGCGCCAGCAGCTTGGAGTTTGGGGGCCGGCGGACAGGAAACACCATATATTTT. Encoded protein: CASSLEFGGRRTGNTIYF.

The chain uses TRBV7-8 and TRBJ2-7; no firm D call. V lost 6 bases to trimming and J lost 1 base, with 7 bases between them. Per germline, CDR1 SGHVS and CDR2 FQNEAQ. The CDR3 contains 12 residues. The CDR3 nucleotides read TGTGCCAGCAGGGGCTCTTCCTACGAGCAGTACTTC. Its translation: CASRGSSYEQYF.

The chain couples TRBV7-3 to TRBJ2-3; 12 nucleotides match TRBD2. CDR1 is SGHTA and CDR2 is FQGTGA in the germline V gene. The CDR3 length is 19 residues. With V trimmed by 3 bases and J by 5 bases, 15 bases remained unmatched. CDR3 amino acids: CASSLTGLLKTSGGDTQYF. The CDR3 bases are TGTGCCAGCAGCTTGACGGGCCTCCTCAAGACTAGCGGGGGAGATACGCAGTATTTT. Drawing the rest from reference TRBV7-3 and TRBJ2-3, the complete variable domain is GAGVSQTPSNKVTEKGKYVELRCDPISGHTALYWYRQSLGQGPEFLIYFQGTGAADDSGLPNDRFFAVRPEGSVSTLKIQRTERGDSAVYLCASSLTGLLKTSGGDTQYFGPGTRLTVL.

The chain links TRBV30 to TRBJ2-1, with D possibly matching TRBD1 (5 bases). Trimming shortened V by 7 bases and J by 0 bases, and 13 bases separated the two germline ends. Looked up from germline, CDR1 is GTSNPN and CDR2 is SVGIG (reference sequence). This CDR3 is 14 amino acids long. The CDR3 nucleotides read TGTGCCTCTAAACTGGGGCGCTCCTACAATGAGCAGTTCTTC. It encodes CASKLGRSYNEQFF.

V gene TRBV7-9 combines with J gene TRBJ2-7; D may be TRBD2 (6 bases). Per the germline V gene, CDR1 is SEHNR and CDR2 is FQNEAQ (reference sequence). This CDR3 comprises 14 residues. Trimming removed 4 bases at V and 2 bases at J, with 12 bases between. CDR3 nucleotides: TGTGCCAGCAGCTACGGCGGGACTCCCTACGAGCAGTACTTC. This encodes CASSYGGTPYEQYF.

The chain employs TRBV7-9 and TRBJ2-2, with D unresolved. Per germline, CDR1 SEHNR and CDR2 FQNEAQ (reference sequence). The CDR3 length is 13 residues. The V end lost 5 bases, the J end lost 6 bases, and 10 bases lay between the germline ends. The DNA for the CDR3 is TGTGCCAGCAGCATTATGTCGTCCGGGGAGCTGTTTTTT. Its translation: CASSIMSSGELFF.

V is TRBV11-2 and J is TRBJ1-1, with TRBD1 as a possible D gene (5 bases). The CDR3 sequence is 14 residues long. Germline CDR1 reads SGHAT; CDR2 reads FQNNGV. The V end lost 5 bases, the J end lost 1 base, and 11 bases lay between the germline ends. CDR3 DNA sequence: TGTGCCAGCAGCCCAGGGAACGCGAACACTGAAGCTTTCTTT. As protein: CASSPGNANTEAFF.

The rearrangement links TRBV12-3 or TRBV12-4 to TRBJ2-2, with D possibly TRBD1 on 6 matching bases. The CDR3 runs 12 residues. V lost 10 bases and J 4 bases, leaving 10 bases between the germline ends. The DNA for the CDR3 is TGTGCCACCAACAGGGCCACCGGGGAGCTGTTTTTT. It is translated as CATNRATGELFF.

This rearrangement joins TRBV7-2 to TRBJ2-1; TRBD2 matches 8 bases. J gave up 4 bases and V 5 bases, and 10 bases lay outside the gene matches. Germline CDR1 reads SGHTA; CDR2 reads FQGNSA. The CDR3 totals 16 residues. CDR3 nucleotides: TGTGCCAGCAGCCCACAGAGCGGGGGTCCATACAATGAGCAGTTCTTC. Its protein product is CASSPQSGGPYNEQFF.

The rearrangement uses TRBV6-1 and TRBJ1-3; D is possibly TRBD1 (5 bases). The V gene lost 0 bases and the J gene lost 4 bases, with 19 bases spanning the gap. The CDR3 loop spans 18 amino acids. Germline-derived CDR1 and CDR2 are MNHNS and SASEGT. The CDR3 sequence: CASSEAGFSRGTGNTIYF. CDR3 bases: TGTGCCAGCAGTGAAGCTGGATTTTCTAGGGGCACGGGAAACACCATATATTTT.